The 12 T cell receptor beta chains reported below all come from one sample, sequenced in a study of radiotherapy plus CTLA-4 blockade in lung cancer. Sequencing used immunoSEQ multiplex PCR; TCRdb keeps in-frame clones, though not all of them. The data contain about 46,000 clones, about four fifths of them seen just once; the ten biggest clones take up roughly 8.5%. The sequences come from peripheral blood, collected from a patient treated with radiotherapy plus ipilimumab. These receptors were obtained from a human donor with non-small cell lung cancer who had a complete response to radiotherapy plus ipilimumab.

The chain links TRBV18 to TRBJ2-7; tentatively, D is TRBD2 (6 bases). With 5 bases removed from V and 3 bases from J, the gap between germline ends came to 14 bases. From germline, CDR1 is KGHSH and CDR2 LQKENI. The CDR3 has 14 residues. The CDR3 here is CASSAGLGLYEQYV. The CDR3 DNA follows: TGTGCCAGCTCAGCTGGCCTGGGACTCTACGAGCAGTACGTC.

The CDR3 bases are TGTGCCAGCAGTGTCCTAGCGGGGGGCACAGATACGCAGTATTTT. Translated: CASSVLAGGTDTQYF. The V gene is TRBV6-4, the J gene TRBJ2-3, with 10 bases lining up with TRBD2. Unmatched junction bases numbered 2, after V lost 4 bases and J lost 1 base. The CDR3 spans 15 residues. Germline loops: CDR1 MRHNA, CDR2 SNTAGT.

This clone has a single count. The V and J genes are TRBV27 and TRBJ1-4; D not certain. The V and J ends lost 6 bases and 6 bases respectively, with 11 bases between them. CDR1 and CDR2 from the germline V gene are MNHEY and SMNVEV (reference sequence). The CDR3 runs to 13 residues. CDR3: CASRSWAHEKLFF. The DNA for the CDR3 is TGTGCCAGCAGAAGCTGGGCTCATGAAAAACTGTTTTTT.

J is TRBJ1-6 and V is TRBV27; unclear D gene. Trimming removed 1 base from V and 9 bases from J, with 10 bases in between. Germline V gives CDR1 MNHEY, CDR2 SMNVEV (reference sequence). The CDR3 is made up of 14 amino acids. As DNA, the CDR3 is TGTGCCAGCAGTTTATATTCGGGGAGTTCACCCCTCCACTTT. It is translated as CASSLYSGSSPLHF.

V is TRBV30 and J is TRBJ2-3, with a weak D call TRBD2 (5 bases). There are 14 residues in the CDR3. The germline gives CDR1 GTSNPN, CDR2 SVGIG (reference sequence). V was shortened by 0 bases and J by 0 bases, with 7 bases between the two germline ends. CDR3 loop: CAWSVRVSTDTQYF. The CDR3 DNA reads as TGTGCCTGGAGTGTGCGGGTTAGCACAGATACGCAGTATTTT.

The J gene is TRBJ2-5, the V gene TRBV7-9; possible D gene TRBD1, 6 bases. Per germline, CDR1 SEHNR and CDR2 FQNEAQ (reference sequence). This CDR3 is 16 amino acids long. Between the trimmed V and J ends, which lost 5 bases and 3 bases, there was a span of 19 bases. The CDR3 protein is CASSPTPRGREETQYF. In nucleotides, the CDR3 is TGTGCCAGCAGCCCCACCCCCAGGGGACGAGAAGAGACCCAGTACTTC. The variable domain in full, completed from reference TRBV7-9 and TRBJ2-5, reads DTGVSQNPRHKITKRGQNVTFRCDPISEHNRLYWYRQTLGQGPEFLTYFQNEAQLEKSRLLSDRFSAERPKGSFSTLEIQRTEQGDSAMYLCASSPTPRGREETQYFGPGTRLLVL.

This clone was seen a few times. The rearrangement uses TRBV10-1 and TRBJ1-1; D possibly corresponds to TRBD1 (5 bases). In germline, CDR1 is WNHNN, CDR2 SYGVQD (reference sequence). Trimming stripped 4 bases from V and 4 bases from J, with 13 bases between. This CDR3 is 14 amino acids long. The DNA of the CDR3 is TGCGCCAGCAGTGTCCTCCAGGGTCCCACTGAAGCTTTCTTT. Amino acid sequence: CASSVLQGPTEAFF.

The chain recombines TRBV6-5 with TRBJ2-1, with 7 bases aligning to TRBD2. The CDR3 contains 14 residues. Germline V gene data show CDR1 as MNHEY and CDR2 as SVGAGI. Trimming cost V 7 bases and J 0 bases; bases outside gene matches: 3. Here the CDR3 DNA reads TGTGCCAGCACCGGGACTAACTCCTACAATGAGCAGTTCTTC. Its protein is CASTGTNSYNEQFF.

V usage is TRBV5-4 and J usage is TRBJ1-3; weak D call: TRBD1 (6 bases). V shed 4 bases and J shed 0 bases, with 11 bases lying between them. This CDR3 spans 15 amino acids. Germline assignment: CDR1 SGHNT and CDR2 YYREEE (reference sequence). The DNA of the CDR3 is TGTGCCAGCAGCCAACAGGGATACTCTGGAAACACCATATATTTT. It encodes CASSQQGYSGNTIYF. The full variable domain, rest sourced from reference TRBV5-4 and TRBJ1-3, is ETGVTQSPTHLIKTRGQQVTLRCSSQSGHNTVSWYQQALGQGPQFIFQYYREEENGRGNFPPRFSGLQFPNYSSELNVNALELDDSALYLCASSQQGYSGNTIYFGEGSWLTVV.

V is TRBV7-9 and J is TRBJ2-1, with a tentative D call TRBD1 (5 bases). The germline CDR1 and CDR2 sequences are SEHNR and FQNEAQ (reference sequence). This CDR3 spans 15 amino acids. V was cut by 3 bases and J by 0 bases, with 9 bases left in between. CDR3 protein: CASSLDMSSYNEQFF. The CDR3 DNA reads as TGTGCCAGCAGCTTGGACATGAGCTCCTACAATGAGCAGTTCTTC. The full variable domain, completed using reference TRBV7-9 and TRBJ2-1, is DTGVSQNPRHKITKRGQNVTFRCDPISEHNRLYWYRQTLGQGPEFLTYFQNEAQLEKSRLLSDRFSAERPKGSFSTLEIQRTEQGDSAMYLCASSLDMSSYNEQFFGPGTRLTVL.

This chain uses TRBV30 with TRBJ1-6; D remains unclear. The CDR3 covers 13 residues. From germline, CDR1 is GTSNPN and CDR2 SVGIG (reference sequence). Trimming took off 0 bases at V and 7 bases at J, with 7 bases between the two ends. As DNA, the CDR3 is TGTGCCTGGAGTGTATCCGGGAATTCACCCCTCCACTTT. Protein: CAWSVSGNSPLHF.

The rearrangement links TRBV6-6 to TRBJ2-5; D remains unclear. The CDR3 consists of 13 residues. Trimming removed 6 bases at V and 2 bases at J, with 10 bases between. Germline V gene lookup returns CDR1 MNHNY and CDR2 SVGAGI (reference sequence). The chain's CDR3 is CASSQRQQETQYF. For the CDR3, the DNA is TGTGCCAGCAGCCAGCGCCAACAAGAGACCCAGTACTTC.